The 5 T cell receptor beta chains below were found in one sample sequenced in a study of OX40 agonist ivuxolimab in advanced cancers. Assay: immunoSEQ multiplex PCR; the TCRdb copy retains only in-frame clones and omits some. Of about 78,000 clones in the sample, around 91% were seen once. Sequenced here: CD4+ or CD8+ T cells sorted from blood, sampled in a trial of the OX40 agonist ivuxolimab. The receptors shown here come from an adult with an advanced solid tumor such as melanoma, head and neck, liver or kidney cancer.

The V gene is TRBV2, the J gene TRBJ1-2; a possible D gene is TRBD1 (5 bases). This CDR3 is 14 amino acids long. Germline V gene data show CDR1 as SNHLY and CDR2 as FYNNEI. V was clipped by 5 bases and J by 3 bases, with 13 bases between them. The CDR3 region is CASSPQGMDYGYTF. In nucleotides, the CDR3 is TGTGCCAGCAGTCCTCAGGGAATGGACTATGGCTACACCTTC.

CDR3 sequence: CASSQTGQGRASGPNEQFF. The CDR3 nucleotides read TGTGCCAGCTCACAAACGGGACAGGGACGGGCTAGCGGACCCAATGAGCAGTTCTTC. This chain joins TRBV18 and TRBJ2-1, with TRBD1 identical over 9 bases. This CDR3 comprises 19 residues. From germline, CDR1 is KGHSH and CDR2 LQKENI. The ends lost 4 bases at V and 6 bases at J; junction bases unmatched: 19.

The CDR3, as DNA: TGTGCCAGCAGTGACCCCCTCCTGGGGGCTCATAATTCACCCCTCCACTTT. It translates to CASSDPLLGAHNSPLHF. This chain joins TRBV25-1 and TRBJ1-6, with D maybe TRBD1 (6 bases). The CDR3 contains 17 residues. CDR1 is MGHDK, CDR2 SYGVNS, per germline. V was pared by 3 bases and J by 5 bases, with 17 bases between.

The chain uses TRBV6-5 and TRBJ2-6; no reliable D call. Looked up from germline, CDR1 is MNHEY and CDR2 is SVGAGI. There are 14 residues in the CDR3. With 6 bases removed from V and 0 bases from J, the gap between germline ends came to 6 bases. The CDR3 spells CASRSPSGANVLTF. The CDR3 nucleotides are TGTGCCAGCAGGAGCCCCTCTGGGGCCAACGTCCTGACTTTC.

The chain links TRBV30 to TRBJ1-3, with TRBD1 matching 11 bases. CDR3 size: 15 residues. V shed 3 bases, J shed 2 bases, and the junction held 3 bases outside the gene matches. Germline values: CDR1 GTSNPN, CDR2 SVGIG (reference sequence). For the CDR3, the DNA is TGTGCCTGGAGCGAGGGACAGGGGGCTGGAAACACCATATATTTT. This sequence encodes CAWSEGQGAGNTIYF.